The entry below describes one T cell receptor beta chain. This entry is derived from a study of blood T cell repertoires in COVID-19. Study context: Whether acute or convalescent, the COVID-19 samples came from the United States, Italy and Spain.

Original analysis: By means of reference gene primer amplification, nucleated cell counts were estimated. TCRdb's table, derived via immunoSEQ multiplex PCR, lists solely in-frame clones and lacks some. V, J and clone size reflect that table, while D and trimming were determined from the DNA. Among about 49,000 clones listed, roughly 84% were seen once. The V gene end was trimmed by 6 bases and the J gene end by 4 bases; junction bases not matched to a gene: 9. The CDR3 has 16 amino acids. CDR1 is LGHDT and CDR2 is YNNKEL in the germline V gene (reference sequence). This sequence joins TRBV3-1 (or the pseudogene TRBV3-2) and TRBJ2-5; 12 bases match TRBD2. The receptor was derived from a man in his fifties with acute or convalescent COVID-19. Sequences were obtained from peripheral blood. The CDR3 here is CASSLTSGGSRETQYF. The CDR3 nucleotides are TGTGCCAGCAGTCTGACTAGCGGGGGATCAAGAGAGACCCAGTACTTC.